This T cell receptor (beta chain) was recorded in a study of T cell responses to AZD1222 COVID-19 vaccine. General study findings and limits: Nearly half of spike-specific TCRs reportedly target variant regions that are unmutated in the B.1.351 and B.1.1.7 variants. Without day 14 samples, only post-peak T cell repertoires were studied.

To note about this clone: What it binds is not known.

Profiling relied on immunoSEQ multiplex PCR, and the TCRdb table lists in-frame clones only, not all of them. Of about 110,000 clones in the sample, roughly 84% are singletons; the top ten hold around 1.2%. The receptor comes from an adult in good health. Sequencing was performed on peripheral blood, taken on day 0 of AZD1222 vaccination.

CDR3 nucleotide sequence: TGTGCCAGAAGCATGGGACATTCGCCCGAGCAGTACTTC. Translated, it gives CARSMGHSPEQYF. V usage is TRBV7-5 and J usage is TRBJ2-7; TRBD1, the table's D call, lacks a check against the DNA. TRBV7-5 is annotated as a pseudogene. The CDR3 spans 13 residues.